The 24 T cell receptor beta chains listed next were all sequenced from one sample in a study of blood T cells in healthy people across ages. Next came a second PCR, run for about 7 to 12 cycles, which used a sample-barcoded 5' primer along with a J-beta primer mix. TCRdb recomputed calls from the 5' RACE reads with MiXCR, one row per CDR3 protein. Found here are fewer than 2,000,000 distinct CDR3 sequences, around 42% of them singletons; the top ten hold more than 20%. The sample comprised blood. Every receptor here comes from a human donor in good health.

This clonotype was counted only a few times. The chain has TRBV4-2 and TRBJ1-5; D unclear. The ends were cut back, 3 bases at V and 9 bases at J, with 12 bases in the middle. This CDR3 is 13 amino acids long. Germline CDR1 is LGHNA and CDR2 is YNFKEQ. The CDR3 coding sequence is TGTGCCAGCAGCCAGGAGGCCCGTGGGCCCCAGCATTTT. This gives the protein CASSQEARGPQHF.

The chain joins TRBV12-3 or TRBV12-4 to TRBJ2-7; the D is unclear. The V end was cut by 3 bases, the J end by 3 bases, with 9 bases between. The CDR3 is 13 residues long. This CDR3 is CASSFSDFYEQYF. Here the CDR3 DNA reads TGTGCCAGCAGTTTCTCGGATTTCTACGAGCAGTACTTC.

V gene TRBV6-2 or TRBV6-3 combines with J gene TRBJ2-4; D unclear. Germline CDR1 is MNHEY and CDR2 is SVGEGT. Trimming removed 5 bases from V and 13 bases from J, with 21 bases in between. CDR3 size: 14 residues. The CDR3 DNA reads as TGTGCCAGCAGTCAACTCGTAGGGTATACTGAGCAGTACTTC. Amino acids: CASSQLVGYTEQYF.

In its sample, this clonotype was seen many times. V and J are TRBV29-1 and TRBJ1-1; unclear D gene. V was shortened by 4 bases and J by 1 base, with 4 bases between the two germline ends. CDR3 length: 11 residues. Germline CDR1 is SQVTM and CDR2 is ANQGSEA. Here the CDR3 reads CSVGENTEAFF. CDR3 DNA sequence: TGCAGCGTTGGAGAGAACACTGAAGCTTTCTTT.

The chain uses TRBV6-5 and TRBJ1-5, with 8 bases fitting TRBD1. This CDR3 has 16 amino acids. The germline V gene has CDR1 MNHEY and CDR2 SVGAGI. The V and J ends lost 4 bases and 0 bases, in that order; junction bases with no gene match: 5. CDR3 sequence: CASSSTGAYSNQPQHF. The CDR3 DNA reads as TGTGCCAGCAGTTCGACAGGGGCTTATAGCAATCAGCCCCAGCATTTT.

The chain couples TRBV29-1 to TRBJ1-2; the match to TRBD1 covers 8 bases. The CDR3 runs to 15 residues. CDR1 is SQVTM, CDR2 ANQGSEA, per germline. V trimming: 0 bases; J trimming: 8 bases; junction bases outside the gene matches: 11. The CDR3 DNA reads as TGCAGCGTTGAAGAGGGGACGACAGGGGCGAGGGGCTACACCTTC. Translating it yields CSVEEGTTGARGYTF.

The chain is built from TRBV5-4 and TRBJ1-2; the D gene is possibly TRBD1 (5 bases). CDR1 and CDR2 from the germline V gene are SGHNT and YYREEE (reference sequence). The ends were cut back, 2 bases at V and 2 bases at J, with 13 bases in the middle. This CDR3 comprises 15 residues. In DNA form, the CDR3 reads TGTGCCAGCAGCTTCGTTGGGGGAATGAACTATGGCTACACCTTC. Encoded protein: CASSFVGGMNYGYTF.

This clonotype was seen a handful of times. The chain recombines TRBV6-5 with TRBJ1-2, with D maybe TRBD1 (6 bases). Germline values: CDR1 MNHEY, CDR2 SVGAGI. The CDR3 contains 16 residues. V lost 4 bases, J lost 5 bases, and 20 bases lay in between. The CDR3 region has the DNA TGTGCCAGCAGTTTCCTCAAGGGGGGCGGTGGATATGGCTACACCTTC. Its translation is CASSFLKGGGGYGYTF.

In its sample, this clonotype was seen a few times. The chain joins TRBV6-2 or TRBV6-3 to TRBJ2-1; either TRBD1 or TRBD2 may fit D (5 bases each). Germline V lookup: CDR1 MNHEY, CDR2 SVGEGT. Trimming removed 7 bases at V and 10 bases at J, with 14 bases between. The length of the CDR3 is 12 residues. The DNA of the CDR3 is TGTGCCAGCATGATGAGGGGCGGCGAGCAGTTCTTC. Protein: CASMMRGGEQFF.

The DNA for the CDR3 is TGTGCCAGCCGCCCTTGGGACAGGGAGACCTACGAGCAGTACTTC. Translation gives CASRPWDRETYEQYF. The V and J genes are TRBV28 and TRBJ2-7, with 9 bases fitting TRBD1. The CDR3 contains 15 residues. Looked up from germline, CDR1 is MDHEN and CDR2 is SYDVKM. The ends lost 8 bases at V and 2 bases at J; junction bases unmatched: 10.

Details on this clonotype: Just one base apart from a much larger clone, this may be a read error. The chain carries TRBV29-1 and TRBJ2-1; D may be TRBD2 (6 bases). CDR1 and CDR2 from the germline V gene are SQVTM and ANQGSEA. V shed 0 bases and J shed 12 bases, with 12 bases lying between them. This CDR3 region has 12 residues. The DNA for the CDR3 is TGCAGCGTTGAAGACGGGGGAGCGTTGCAGTTCTTC. Translation: CSVEDGGALQFF.

This chain connects TRBV6-1 to TRBJ1-2, with 8 bases identical to TRBD1. The germline gives CDR1 MNHNS, CDR2 SASEGT. The CDR3 extends over 13 amino acids. V shed 3 bases and J 8 bases; nucleotides not matched to a gene: 5. CDR3 region: CASSEGTGTGYTF. In DNA form, the CDR3 reads TGTGCCAGCAGTGAGGGGACAGGCACCGGCTACACCTTC.

This chain links TRBV27 with TRBJ2-4; D gene uncertain. Trimming shortened V by 2 bases and J by 13 bases, and 15 bases separated the two germline ends. The germline CDR1 and CDR2 sequences are MNHEY and SMNVEV (reference sequence). The CDR3 totals 13 residues. Here the CDR3 DNA reads TGTGCCAGCAGTTTAGGGCCCGGATTAGAGCAGTACTTC. Amino acids: CASSLGPGLEQYF.

The genes are TRBV7-2 and TRBJ2-5; weak D call: TRBD2 (6 bases). The CDR3 runs 13 residues. Deletions cut 1 base from V and 7 bases from J, with 10 bases between. Germline CDR1 reads SGHTA; CDR2 reads FQGNSA. CDR3 bases: TGTGCCAGCAGCTTAGAACTAGCCGCGACCCAGTACTTC. This sequence encodes CASSLELAATQYF.

This clonotype has a handful of counts. The CDR3 is CASSLGATGGPPYEQYF. The CDR3, as DNA: TGTGCCAGCAGCTTAGGGGCAACAGGGGGCCCTCCCTACGAGCAGTACTTC. This rearrangement joins TRBV13 to TRBJ2-7; 9 bases are a match to TRBD1. Germline V gene data show CDR1 as PRHDT and CDR2 as FYEKMQ (reference sequence). This CDR3 has 17 amino acids. With 0 bases clipped from V and 2 bases from J, the junction kept 8 bases outside the gene matches.

This chain joins TRBV20-1 and TRBJ1-1; 9 nucleotides agree with TRBD1. Germline V gene sequence: CDR1 DFQATT, CDR2 SNEGSKA (reference sequence). The CDR3 has 15 amino acids. V was clipped by 3 bases and J by 2 bases; unmatched bases: 7. CDR3 region: CSASRDRARNTEAFF. In DNA form, the CDR3 reads TGCAGTGCTAGTAGGGACAGGGCAAGAAACACTGAAGCTTTCTTT.

The rearrangement joins TRBV20-1 to TRBJ2-1; D ambiguous. The CDR3 runs 11 residues. Trimming removed 1 base at V and 7 bases at J, with 5 bases between. The germline V gene encodes CDR1 DFQATT and CDR2 SNEGSKA (reference sequence). The CDR3 DNA reads TGCAGTGCTAGAGGGTGGAATGAGCAGTTCTTC. This sequence encodes CSARGWNEQFF.

This clonotype was recorded a few times. The chain carries TRBV20-1 and TRBJ2-3, with 7 bases identical to TRBD1. Germline CDR1 reads DFQATT; CDR2 reads SNEGSKA (reference sequence). The CDR3 extends over 15 amino acids. V gave up 0 bases and J gave up 5 bases; unmatched junction bases: 8. DNA of the CDR3: TGCAGTGCTAGAGATGGTAGGGGGCGCGGAGATACGCAGTATTTT. Amino acids: CSARDGRGRGDTQYF.

The rearrangement uses TRBV20-1 and TRBJ1-2; TRBD1 is a possible D gene (5 bases). The germline CDR1 and CDR2 sequences are DFQATT and SNEGSKA (reference sequence). Deletions cut 7 bases from V and 3 bases from J, with 15 bases between. This CDR3 has 13 residues. For the CDR3, the DNA is TGCAGTGTCACAACTCAGGGATACTATGGCTACACCTTC. Amino acids: CSVTTQGYYGYTF.

This clonotype has more than one count but fewer than ten. The V gene is TRBV5-5, the J gene TRBJ2-6; TRBD2 matches at 13 bases. After removal of 4 bases from V and 4 bases from J, the junction contained 5 bases not matched to a gene. The CDR3 loop spans 17 amino acids. Germline V gene lookup returns CDR1 SGHKS and CDR2 YYEKEE (reference sequence). CDR3 amino acids: CASSRTSGGYGANVLTF. CDR3 DNA sequence: TGTGCCAGCAGCCGGACTAGCGGGGGATACGGGGCCAACGTCCTGACTTTC.

As regards this clonotype: A much larger clone sits a single nucleotide away, making a read error possible. The chain combines TRBV5-1 with TRBJ2-2, with 7 bases aligning to TRBD2. Looked up from germline, CDR1 is SGHRS and CDR2 is YFSETQ. This CDR3 comprises 14 residues. The CDR3 region has the DNA TGCGCCGGCAGCGCGGGGGACAACACCGGGGAGCTGTTTTTT. It encodes CAGSAGDNTGELFF.

This clonotype occurred once. With a much larger clone just one base away, this may be a read error. The chain joins TRBV4-1 to TRBJ2-1; 8 nucleotides line up with TRBD1. The CDR3 sequence is 16 residues long. CDR1 and CDR2 from the germline V gene are MGHRA and YSYEKL. The CDR3 loop reads CASSQGTGSSYNKQFF. The CDR3 coding sequence is TGCGCCAGCAGCCAAGGGACAGGGAGCTCCTACAATAAGCAGTTCTTC.

This clonotype was counted many times. The chain combines TRBV28 with TRBJ2-7, with D hard to call. The germline V and J ends were trimmed by 6 bases and 3 bases, with 3 bases remaining between them. CDR1 is MDHEN, CDR2 SYDVKM, per germline. The CDR3 consists of 10 residues. CDR3 coding DNA: TGTGCCAGCAGCCGCTACGAGCAGTACTTC. Translated, it gives CASSRYEQYF.

The table lists this clonotype with a few counts. V is TRBV7-9 and J is TRBJ2-5; TRBD2 matches at 8 bases. CDR1 is SEHNR, CDR2 FQNEAQ, per germline (reference sequence). CDR3 length: 14 residues. Losses at the gene ends were 1 base for V and 5 bases for J; bases not matched to a gene: 3. This CDR3 is CASSLGASGETQYF. The CDR3, as DNA: TGTGCCAGCAGCTTAGGGGCTAGCGGGGAGACCCAGTACTTC.